This paragraph reports one TCR beta chain. The target antigen is unknown. The data were taken from a study of post-analysis software for immune sequencing data. Study-level findings and limits: Normalized Chao1 diversity was significantly lower in multiple sclerosis patients than in controls. Controls had lower frequencies than patients of four or five TRBV segments, which included TRBV5-6, TRBV5-1 and TRBV20-1. Strong co-clustering by F measure linked samples that shared a preparation batch.

Trimming shortened V by 3 bases and J by 3 bases, and 9 bases separated the two germline ends. This CDR3 contains 13 residues. Unique molecular identifiers tagged the TCR beta cDNA libraries. TCRdb re-derived calls from the PCR reads in MiXCR, one entry per CDR3 protein. The sample shows approximately 690,000 distinct CDR3 sequences, 55% to 60% of them seen only once. The TCR was taken from a girl aged 2-15 years with multiple sclerosis. The sample consisted of blood. The genes are TRBV12-3 or TRBV12-4 and TRBJ2-7; possibly TRBD2 for D (6 bases). This CDR3 is CASSLQDYYEQYF. DNA for the CDR3: TGTGCCAGCAGTTTGCAGGACTACTACGAGCAGTACTTC.